The 20 T cell receptor beta chains listed next were all sequenced from one sample in a study of early T cells in non-severe SARS-CoV-2 infection. TCRdb fed the 5' RACE reads into MiXCR, producing one record per CDR3 protein. The repertoire holds approximately 74,000 distinct CDR3 sequences, with 11% to 15% as singletons. Source material: whole blood. These receptors were obtained from an adult who was a healthcare worker with PCR-confirmed SARS-CoV-2 infection or an uninfected control (not recorded which).

This rearrangement joins TRBV20-1 to TRBJ2-1; D call uncertain. In germline, CDR1 is DFQATT, CDR2 SNEGSKA (reference sequence). This CDR3 has 14 amino acids. V was clipped by 2 bases and J by 2 bases, with 10 bases between them. CDR3 in amino acids: CSARSFTTYNEQFF. CDR3 in DNA: TGCAGTGCTAGAAGTTTTACTACCTACAATGAGCAGTTCTTC.

The sample holds a few counts of this clonotype. The chain is built from TRBV5-5 and TRBJ2-3; D might be TRBD1 (5 bases). The CDR3 covers 15 residues. The V end lost 4 bases, the J end lost 2 bases, and 14 bases lay between the germline ends. The germline gives CDR1 SGHKS, CDR2 YYEKEE (reference sequence). The CDR3 DNA is TGTGCCAGCAGCGAGACAGCCTATTTCACAGATACGCAGTATTTT. It codes for CASSETAYFTDTQYF.

Only a few counts were recorded for this clonotype. The chain has TRBV5-6 and TRBJ2-3, with D hard to call. CDR1 SGHDT and CDR2 YYEEEE come from the germline V gene. V lost 4 bases to trimming and J lost 2 bases, with 23 bases between them. The CDR3 is 18 residues long. In DNA form, the CDR3 reads TGTGCCAGCAGCCCAGACTCGACGGAGCTGTTCGTCACAGATACGCAGTATTTT. Protein sequence: CASSPDSTELFVTDTQYF.

This chain uses TRBV29-1 with TRBJ2-3; D remains unclear. The germline V and J ends were trimmed by 0 bases and 6 bases, with 7 bases remaining between them. This CDR3 spans 12 amino acids. Germline lookup yields CDR1 SQVTM and CDR2 ANQGSEA. The CDR3 DNA sequence: TGCAGCGTTGAAGATCTATTTGATACGCAGTATTTT. It encodes CSVEDLFDTQYF.

This clonotype was found many times. The V and J genes are TRBV7-6 and TRBJ1-4; the D gene is possibly TRBD1 (5 bases). V was clipped by 3 bases and J by 2 bases, with 13 bases between them. Germline loops: CDR1 SGHVS, CDR2 FNYEAQ. This CDR3 is 16 amino acids long. The DNA for the CDR3 is TGTGCCAGCAGCTTGGGGACGCTCGGGACTAATGAAAAACTGTTTTTT. Protein sequence: CASSLGTLGTNEKLFF.

The CDR3 loop reads CSADGGLSSYGYTF. DNA of the CDR3: TGCAGTGCGGACGGGGGGCTCAGTTCCTATGGCTACACCTTC. This chain joins TRBV20-1 and TRBJ1-2; D might be TRBD1 (6 bases). Trimming shortened V by 6 bases and J by 4 bases, and 18 bases separated the two germline ends. CDR3 size: 14 residues. From germline, CDR1 is DFQATT and CDR2 SNEGSKA (reference sequence).

This rearrangement joins TRBV12-5 to TRBJ2-1; 8 positions match TRBD2. There are 14 residues in the CDR3. Trimming removed 6 bases from V and 6 bases from J; junction bases left unmatched: 7. Germline V gene sequence: CDR1 LGHNT, CDR2 FRNRAP. The CDR3 nucleotides read TGTGCTAGTGGCCTTTCCGGGACTAGCAATGAGCAGTTCTTC. Amino acids: CASGLSGTSNEQFF.

At least ten counts were recorded for this clonotype. The chain employs TRBV28 and TRBJ2-7, with TRBD2 matching 9 bases. The V gene end was trimmed by 3 bases and the J gene end by 4 bases; junction bases not matched to a gene: 7. Germline loops: CDR1 MDHEN, CDR2 SYDVKM. The CDR3 covers 15 residues. The CDR3 protein is CASSLVLAGRYEQYF. The CDR3 region has the DNA TGTGCCAGCAGTTTGGTGCTAGCGGGGAGGTACGAGCAGTACTTC.

The chain carries TRBV7-8 and TRBJ2-7; D is perhaps TRBD1 (6 bases). V gave up 8 bases and J gave up 0 bases, with 17 bases separating them. The CDR3 spans 15 residues. Per the germline V gene, CDR1 is SGHVS and CDR2 is FQNEAQ. In nucleotides, the CDR3 is TGTGCCAGCTGTCTAGGGGGTAGCAGCTCCTACGAGCAGTACTTC. It yields the protein CASCLGGSSSYEQYF.

The sample holds a few counts of this clonotype. The chain couples TRBV29-1 to TRBJ2-2; no firm D call. The CDR3 length is 14 residues. Germline V gene sequence: CDR1 SQVTM, CDR2 ANQGSEA. V was clipped by 6 bases and J by 0 bases, with 11 bases between them. CDR3 coding DNA: TGCAGCGTCCTTCACCAGACGAACACCGGGGAGCTGTTTTTT. Translating gives CSVLHQTNTGELFF.

This clonotype was recorded at least ten times. J is TRBJ1-1 and V is TRBV12-3 or TRBV12-4, with 9 bases lining up with TRBD1. J gave up 5 bases and V 8 bases, and 9 bases lay outside the gene matches. This CDR3 region has 14 residues. CDR3: CASAQTGGLTEAFF. CDR3 DNA sequence: TGTGCCAGCGCCCAGACAGGGGGTCTTACTGAAGCTTTCTTT.

This clonotype has more than one count but fewer than ten. CDR3 in amino acids: CSASPGGGSTDTQYF. In nucleotides, the CDR3 is TGCAGTGCTAGTCCTGGCGGGGGGAGTACAGATACGCAGTATTTT. J is TRBJ2-3 and V is TRBV20-1; 8 bases map to TRBD2. The CDR3 is 15 amino acids. With 3 bases clipped from V and 3 bases from J, the junction kept 8 bases outside the gene matches. The germline CDR1 and CDR2 sequences are DFQATT and SNEGSKA (reference sequence).

The chain links TRBV4-2 to TRBJ1-5; tentatively, D is TRBD1 (6 bases). Germline-derived CDR1 and CDR2 are LGHNA and YNFKEQ. The CDR3 extends over 16 amino acids. Trimming removed 0 bases at V and 5 bases at J, with 14 bases between. DNA for the CDR3: TGTGCCAGCAGCCAAGATGCAGGGGTAAAGGATCAGCCCCAGCATTTT. This gives the protein CASSQDAGVKDQPQHF.

The rearrangement links TRBV20-1 to TRBJ1-1, with D perhaps TRBD1 (6 bases). V lost 5 bases and J 1 base, leaving 17 bases between the germline ends. Germline CDR1 is DFQATT and CDR2 is SNEGSKA (reference sequence). CDR3 size: 15 residues. CDR3 amino acids: CSALKGDTWNTEAFF. The CDR3 nucleotides read TGCAGTGCTCTAAAGGGGGACACCTGGAACACTGAAGCTTTCTTT.

Only a few counts were recorded for this clonotype. This chain joins TRBV18 and TRBJ1-4; D possibly corresponds to TRBD1 (6 bases). The CDR3 totals 16 residues. The V and J ends lost 2 bases and 6 bases respectively, with 16 bases between them. The germline gives CDR1 KGHSH, CDR2 LQKENI. CDR3 loop: CASSPVGGQLDEKLFF. The CDR3 DNA is TGTGCCAGCTCACCAGTTGGGGGGCAACTGGATGAAAAACTGTTTTTT.

The V call is TRBV7-2, the J call TRBJ2-2, with TRBD2 as a possible D gene (6 bases). Per the germline V gene, CDR1 is SGHTA and CDR2 is FQGNSA. The CDR3 totals 12 residues. Deletions cut 11 bases from V and 7 bases from J, with 14 bases between. CDR3 DNA sequence: TGTGCCTTCCATGGGACTGGCGGGGAGCTGTTTTTT. This gives the protein CAFHGTGGELFF.

This clonotype occurred a few times. The rearrangement joins TRBV29-1 to TRBJ1-1, with D tentatively TRBD1 (5 bases). The CDR3 is 12 residues long. The V and J ends lost 3 bases and 7 bases respectively, with 12 bases between them. Germline loops: CDR1 SQVTM, CDR2 ANQGSEA. This CDR3 reads CSVDGRAGEAFF. The CDR3 coding sequence is TGCAGCGTTGACGGCAGGGCCGGTGAAGCTTTCTTT. Using reference TRBV29-1 and TRBJ1-1 for the parts outside the CDR3, the full variable domain is SAVISQKPSRDICQRGTSLTIQCQVDSQVTMMFWYRQQPGQSLTLIATANQGSEATYESGFVIDKFPISRPNLTFSTLTVSNMSPEDSSIYLCSVDGRAGEAFFGQGTRLTVV.

This clonotype showed up just a few times. This chain joins TRBV29-1 and TRBJ1-1; 9 bases map to TRBD1. The CDR3 sequence is 13 residues long. CDR1 is SQVTM, CDR2 ANQGSEA, per germline. After removal of 4 bases from V and 6 bases from J, the junction contained 6 bases not matched to a gene. The chain's CDR3 is CSVGGQGWPEAFF. Written as DNA, the CDR3 is TGCAGCGTTGGGGGACAGGGCTGGCCTGAAGCTTTCTTT.

This clonotype occurred many times. V usage is TRBV2 and J usage is TRBJ2-3; D possibly uses TRBD1 or TRBD2 (5 bases each). The CDR3 extends over 14 amino acids. V shed 5 bases and J shed 4 bases, with 13 bases lying between them. Germline V gene sequence: CDR1 SNHLY, CDR2 FYNNEI. The CDR3 coding sequence is TGTGCCAGCAGTATAGGGACCGCCTCAGATACGCAGTATTTT. Its translation is CASSIGTASDTQYF.

This clonotype was seen only a few times. The V gene is TRBV29-1, the J gene TRBJ1-2; tentative D call: TRBD1 (5 bases). Germline values: CDR1 SQVTM, CDR2 ANQGSEA. V was clipped by 4 bases and J by 4 bases, with 10 bases between them. This CDR3 is built from 12 residues. CDR3 amino acids: CSVADSSYGYTF. CDR3 DNA sequence: TGCAGCGTTGCCGACAGCAGCTATGGCTACACCTTC.